This T cell receptor beta chain came from a study of CD8+CD57+ T cells in acquired aplastic anemia. Sequenced patients had shown CD8+CD57+ cell expansion by flow cytometry. Every patient was diagnosed with severe acquired aplastic anemia. Patient blood was sampled before any therapy had been received. Both TCR beta VDJ combination and CDR3 sequence profiling were carried out. Genomic DNA was the template for this profiling. Each CDR3 protein gets one entry after TCRdb re-called the reads with MiXCR. Of about 54,000 distinct CDR3 sequences in the sample, around 50% were seen once. Study results and limitations: Nearly 30 was the count of CD8+ CDR3 sequences that patients shared with controls. Between the patient and control groups, CD8+ Simpson's diversity did not differ significantly.

With regard to this clonotype: Its antigen remains unknown.

Sequencing was carried out using sorted CD4+, CD8+, or CD8+CD57+ T cells (not recorded which) from PBMCs. The TCR comes from a human donor with aplastic anemia.

CDR3 sequence: CASSETRNTGELFF. CDR3 nucleotide sequence: TGTGCCAGCAGCGAGACAAGGAACACCGGGGAGCTGTTTTTT. The chain employs TRBV7-8 and TRBJ2-2; D gene uncertain. Deletions cut 5 bases from V and 1 base from J, with 8 bases between. The CDR3 is 14 amino acids. Germline CDR1 reads SGHVS; CDR2 reads FQNEAQ.